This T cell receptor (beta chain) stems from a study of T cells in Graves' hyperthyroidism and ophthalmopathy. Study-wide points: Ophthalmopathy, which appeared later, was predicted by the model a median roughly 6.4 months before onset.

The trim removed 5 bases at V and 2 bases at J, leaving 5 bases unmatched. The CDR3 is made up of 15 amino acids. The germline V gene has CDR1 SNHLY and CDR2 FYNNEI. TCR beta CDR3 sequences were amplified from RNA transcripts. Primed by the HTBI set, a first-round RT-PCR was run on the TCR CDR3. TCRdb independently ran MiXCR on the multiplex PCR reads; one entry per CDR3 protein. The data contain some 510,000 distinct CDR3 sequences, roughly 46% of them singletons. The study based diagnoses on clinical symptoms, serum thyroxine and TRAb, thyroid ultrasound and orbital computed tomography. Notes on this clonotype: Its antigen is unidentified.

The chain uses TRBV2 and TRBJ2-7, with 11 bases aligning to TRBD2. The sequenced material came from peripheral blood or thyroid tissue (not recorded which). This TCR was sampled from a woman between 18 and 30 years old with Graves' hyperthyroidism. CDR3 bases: TGTGCCAGCAGTTACTCGACTAGCGGGACCTACGAGCAGTACTTC. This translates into CASSYSTSGTYEQYF.